A single sample is the source of the 16 T cell receptor beta chains below, sequenced in a study of T cell responses to AZD1222 COVID-19 vaccine. The table came from immunoSEQ multiplex PCR; TCRdb's copy has only in-frame clones and leaves some out. The data show more than 85,000 clones, 87% seen once. Sequenced material: peripheral blood, taken on day 0 of AZD1222 vaccination. The receptors were sampled from an adult in good health.

The chain is built from TRBV19 and TRBJ1-2; tentative D call: TRBD1 (5 bases). This CDR3 has 15 amino acids. CDR1 is LNHDA and CDR2 is SQIVND in the germline V gene (reference sequence). V was clipped by 5 bases and J by 0 bases, with 13 bases between them. The CDR3 region has the DNA TGTGCCAGTAGTTTCAGACAGTCTTCTAACTATGGCTACACCTTC. This codes for CASSFRQSSNYGYTF. The entire variable domain, with the rest obtained from reference TRBV19 and TRBJ1-2, is as follows: DGGITQSPKYLFRKEGQNVTLSCEQNLNHDAMYWYRQDPGQGLRLIYYSQIVNDFQKGDIAEGYSVSREKKESFPLTVTSAQKNPTAFYLCASSFRQSSNYGYTFGSGTRLTVV.

The chain couples TRBV29-1 to TRBJ1-2, with D perhaps matching TRBD1 (6 bases). This CDR3 is built from 13 residues. V was trimmed by 5 bases and J by 4 bases, leaving 14 bases between them. Germline loops: CDR1 SQVTM, CDR2 ANQGSEA. The CDR3 DNA reads as TGCAGCGTTCCGACAGGCGGGTTCTATGGCTACACCTTC. Its translation is CSVPTGGFYGYTF.

This clone was counted a few times. The V call is TRBV6-6, the J call TRBJ2-5, with 10 bases that match TRBD2. The CDR3 covers 15 residues. The germline V gene has CDR1 MNHNY and CDR2 SVGAGI (reference sequence). V was pared by 6 bases and J by 5 bases, with 9 bases of the junction left unmatched. In DNA form, the CDR3 reads TGTGCCAGCAGCAGAGCGGGAGGGCGTACGGAGACCCAGTACTTC. Protein sequence: CASSRAGGRTETQYF.

This clone showed up just once. An end of the junction differs from the germline gene, which may be a read error. The rearrangement joins TRBV28 to TRBJ1-6, with a tentative D call TRBD1 (5 bases). Germline values: CDR1 MDHEN, CDR2 SYDVKM. This CDR3 is built from 13 residues. As DNA, the CDR3 is TGTGCCAGCAGTTCAGGGTATAGTTCACCCCTCCACTTT. Protein product: CASSSGYSSPLHF.

This clone was counted once. This chain links TRBV6-5 with TRBJ2-5; D may be TRBD2 (7 bases). CDR1 is MNHEY and CDR2 is SVGAGI in the germline V gene. This CDR3 is 15 amino acids long. Deletions cut 7 bases from V and 2 bases from J, with 17 bases between. The CDR3 loop reads CASTVGGLFQETQYF. CDR3 nucleotide sequence: TGTGCCAGCACCGTGGGGGGGCTATTTCAAGAGACCCAGTACTTC.

The rearrangement links TRBV4-2 to TRBJ2-3, with 8 bases fitting TRBD2. Trimming took 7 bases from V and 4 from J; bases not matched to a gene: 7. The CDR3 covers 14 residues. The germline V gene encodes CDR1 LGHNA and CDR2 YNFKEQ. CDR3 protein: CASTPGGWADTQYF. CDR3 nucleotides: TGTGCCAGCACTCCGGGGGGGTGGGCAGATACGCAGTATTTT.

The gene calls are TRBV5-1 and TRBJ1-1, with D perhaps matching TRBD1 (5 bases). Germline V gene data show CDR1 as SGHRS and CDR2 as YFSETQ. This CDR3 comprises 14 residues. V lost 4 bases, J lost 6 bases, and 16 bases lay in between. The CDR3 spells CASSGGRNRPEAFF. The CDR3 coding sequence is TGCGCCAGCAGCGGGGGACGGAATCGCCCTGAAGCTTTCTTT. Filled out from reference TRBV5-1 and TRBJ1-1, the complete variable domain reads KAGVTQTPRYLIKTRGQQVTLSCSPISGHRSVSWYQQTPGQGLQFLFEYFSETQRNKGNFPGRFSGRQFSNSRSEMNVSTLELGDSALYLCASSGGRNRPEAFFGQGTRLTVV.

A remark on this clone: This specimen includes other DNA sequences encoding the same CDR3. The chain recombines TRBV5-1 with TRBJ1-6; 7 nucleotides align to TRBD1. This CDR3 has 14 amino acids. The germline CDR1 and CDR2 sequences are SGHRS and YFSETQ. V dropped 2 bases and J dropped 5; count of bases not matched to a gene: 1. In DNA, the CDR3 is TGCGCCAGCAGCTTAGGACAGGATAATTCACCCCTCCACTTT. Translating gives CASSLGQDNSPLHF.

This rearrangement joins TRBV9 to TRBJ2-7; 7 bases line up with TRBD2. Germline CDR1 SGDLS, CDR2 YYNGEE. The CDR3 length is 15 residues. V dropped 3 bases and J dropped 3; count of bases not matched to a gene: 9. CDR3: CASSAIGEGSYEQYF. As DNA, the CDR3 is TGTGCCAGCAGCGCAATAGGGGAGGGTAGCTACGAGCAGTACTTC.

This clone was recorded only once. The rearrangement links TRBV29-1 to TRBJ2-1; TRBD2 is a possible D gene (5 bases). This CDR3 spans 15 amino acids. Germline CDR1 reads SQVTM; CDR2 reads ANQGSEA. Trimming stripped 1 base from V and 2 bases from J, with 12 bases between. CDR3 region: CSVEVGGSPYNEQFF. The CDR3 region has the DNA TGCAGCGTTGAAGTTGGAGGCAGCCCCTACAATGAGCAGTTCTTC.

This sequence joins TRBV9 and TRBJ2-3, with a possible D match to TRBD1 (5 bases). CDR1 is SGDLS, CDR2 YYNGEE, per germline. The CDR3 has 16 residues. V lost 0 bases and J 0 bases, leaving 11 bases between the germline ends. This chain's CDR3 is CASSVELGRSTDTQYF. DNA for the CDR3: TGTGCCAGCAGCGTAGAGCTGGGGCGCAGCACAGATACGCAGTATTTT.

V usage is TRBV4-1 and J usage is TRBJ1-5, with a possible D match to TRBD1 (6 bases). Trimming took off 6 bases at V and 6 bases at J, with 21 bases between the two ends. Germline-derived CDR1 and CDR2 are MGHRA and YSYEKL. CDR3 length: 16 residues. CDR3 sequence reads: CASRHLYYRVGQPQHF. CDR3 bases: TGCGCCAGCAGACATCTTTATTACAGGGTGGGTCAGCCCCAGCATTTT.

The V gene is TRBV4-2, the J gene TRBJ2-7; TRBD2 matches at 11 bases. V lost 6 bases and J lost 2; bases outside the gene matches: 3. The CDR3 runs 14 residues. From germline, CDR1 is LGHNA and CDR2 YNFKEQ. The CDR3: CASRLTSGTYEQYF. CDR3 coding DNA: TGTGCCAGCAGATTGACTAGCGGGACCTACGAGCAGTACTTC.

The rearrangement uses TRBV28 and TRBJ1-5, with D unresolved. The CDR3 runs to 15 residues. The ends were cut back, 5 bases at V and 3 bases at J, with 14 bases in the middle. Germline V gene lookup returns CDR1 MDHEN and CDR2 SYDVKM. CDR3 nucleotide sequence: TGTGCCAGCAGTCGGTATCTCCCCCCCAATCAGCCCCAGCATTTT. Its translation: CASSRYLPPNQPQHF. The complete variable domain, with remaining parts taken from reference TRBV28 and TRBJ1-5, reads DVKVTQSSRYLVKRTGEKVFLECVQDMDHENMFWYRQDPGLGLRLIYFSYDVKMKEKGDIPEGYSVSREKKERFSLILESASTNQTSMYLCASSRYLPPNQPQHFGDGTRLSIL.

The J gene is TRBJ1-1, the V gene TRBV28, with D uncertain. This CDR3 has 13 residues. V was cut by 6 bases and J by 10 bases, with 18 bases left in between. Germline V gene lookup returns CDR1 MDHEN and CDR2 SYDVKM. The CDR3 loop reads CASSEQREFGAFF. The DNA of the CDR3 is TGTGCCAGCAGCGAACAACGGGAGTTCGGAGCTTTCTTT.

The chain combines TRBV18 with TRBJ2-1, with 8 bases aligning to TRBD2. Germline CDR1 and CDR2: KGHSH and LQKENI. The CDR3 covers 15 residues. After removal of 3 bases from V and 16 bases from J, the junction contained 17 bases not matched to a gene. The CDR3 protein is CASSPQVGGEFPGFF. Written as DNA, the CDR3 is TGTGCCAGCTCACCGCAGGTCGGGGGGGAATTTCCCGGATTCTTC. The complete variable domain, with remaining parts taken from reference TRBV18 and TRBJ2-1, reads NAGVMQNPRHLVRRRGQEARLRCSPMKGHSHVYWYRQLPEEGLKFMVYLQKENIIDESGMPKERFSAEFPKEGPSILRIQQVVRGDSAAYFCASSPQVGGEFPGFFGPGTRLTVL.